This T cell receptor beta chain emerged from a study of a mutant IDH1 vaccine in newly diagnosed glioma. Across the whole study: Before enrollment, the patients had been treated with radiotherapy alone, temozolomide alone, or both together. Most of them had received both.

The time point: week 11, during vaccination. Topical imiquimod accompanied each vaccine dose, which consisted of 300 ug of mutant IDH1 20-mer peptide. A remark on this clone: Its antigen remains unknown.

There are 13 residues in the CDR3. The ends were cut back, 6 bases at V and 5 bases at J, with 13 bases in the middle. Germline assignment: CDR1 SGHDN and CDR2 FVKESK. Study results and limitations: Vaccine-induced responses were seen in approximately 93% of patients, spanning several MHC alleles.

Measured with immunoSEQ multiplex PCR; TCRdb has only the in-frame clones, and not every one. The data show roughly 22,000 clones, nearly 90% seen once. V gene TRBV14 combines with J gene TRBJ1-1, with D tentatively TRBD1 (6 bases). The TCR originated in a woman aged 35 to 49 with glioma. Sequenced material: PBMCs, taken from a glioma patient whose treatment included an IDH1 peptide vaccine. CDR3 in amino acids: CASSRTGYTEAFF. The DNA for the CDR3 is TGTGCCAGCAGTCGTACAGGGTATACTGAAGCTTTCTTT.